A selection of T cell receptor beta chains follows, all from one sample in a study of blood T cell repertoires in COVID-19. TCRdb's copy holds only in-frame clones and misses some; the assay was immunoSEQ multiplex PCR. This repertoire shows about 63,000 clones, roughly 80% found once; its top ten account for approximately 4%. Material for sequencing was PBMCs or T cells enriched from blood (not recorded which). These receptors originate from a woman aged 40 to 50 with acute COVID-19. Each CDR3 is given with its conserved first and last residue. Each record gives: clone size, V gene, D gene, J gene, CDR3 protein, CDR3 DNA. D genes are given only for firm matches. Clone size is given for some rows only: seen once, a few or many times, or a class if the clone is expanded.

once	TRBV9	-	TRBJ2-2	CASSSGRGSGELFF	TGTGCCAGCAGCTCCGGGCGAGGGTCCGGGGAGCTGTTTTTT
-	TRBV28	TRBD1	TRBJ1-1	CASSLVRGQGKAFF	TGTGCCAGCAGCCTCGTTAGAGGACAGGGTAAGGCTTTCTTT
-	TRBV7-9	TRBD1	TRBJ1-2	CASSWDSHGYTF	TGTGCCAGCAGCTGGGACAGCCATGGCTACACCTTC
-	TRBV27	-	TRBJ2-3	CASSSLLGGTDTQYF	TGTGCCAGCAGTTCCCTCTTAGGGGGAACAGATACGCAGTATTTT
-	TRBV27	TRBD1	TRBJ1-5	CASSRQGSNQPQHF	TGTGCCAGCAGTAGACAGGGGAGCAATCAGCCCCAGCATTTT
-	TRBV6-1	TRBD2	TRBJ2-7	CASSDGLAGAYEQYF	TGTGCCAGCAGTGATGGACTAGCGGGAGCCTACGAGCAGTACTTC
-	TRBV12-5	-	TRBJ1-1	CASVQDSEAFF	TGTGCTAGTGTCCAGGACAGTGAAGCTTTCTTT
-	TRBV11-2	TRBD1	TRBJ1-4	CASRANRGAEKLFF	TGTGCCAGCAGGGCCAACAGGGGGGCTGAAAAACTGTTTTTT
once	TRBV11-2	TRBD2	TRBJ2-5	CASSLAGGSQETQYF	TGTGCCAGCAGCTTAGCGGGGGGTTCACAAGAGACCCAGTACTTC
-	TRBV28	-	TRBJ2-6	CASSLGGSGANVLTF	TGTGCCAGCAGTTTAGGAGGGTCCGGGGCCAACGTCCTGACTTTC
-	TRBV6-5	-	TRBJ2-7	CASRPAGSLSYEQYF	TGTGCCAGCAGACCGGCCGGGTCCTTATCCTACGAGCAGTACTTC
-	TRBV10-3	TRBD2	TRBJ2-2	CAISRLAGEETGELFF	TGTGCCATCAGTAGGCTAGCGGGAGAGGAAACCGGGGAGCTGTTTTTT
-	TRBV15	TRBD1	TRBJ2-3	CATSREQGARTDTQYF	TGTGCCACCAGCAGAGAACAGGGGGCGCGAACAGATACGCAGTATTTT
few	TRBV14	TRBD1	TRBJ2-5	CASRGTGYQETQYF	TGTGCCAGCAGAGGGACAGGGTACCAAGAGACCCAGTACTTC
-	TRBV27	-	TRBJ2-1	CASSSVREQFF	TGTGCCAGCAGCTCCGTTCGTGAGCAGTTCTTC
once	TRBV6-5	TRBD1	TRBJ1-1	CASKYTGQENTEAFF	TGTGCCAGCAAATACACGGGACAGGAGAACACTGAAGCTTTCTTT